This T cell receptor beta chain was retrieved from a study of blood T cell repertoires in COVID-19. On the study more broadly: Acute and convalescent COVID-19 specimens originated in the United States, Italy and Spain.

Here immunoSEQ multiplex PCR was the method, and the copy in TCRdb shows in-frame clones only, minus some. The table shows fewer than 150,000 clones, with roughly 79% occurring only once. This CDR3 is 13 amino acids long. The germline gives CDR1 SEHNR, CDR2 FQNEAQ (reference sequence). With 2 bases removed from V and 16 bases from J, the gap between germline ends came to 18 bases. This rearrangement joins TRBV7-9 to TRBJ1-5, with D possibly TRBD1 on 6 matching bases. Sequencing was done on a sample of peripheral blood. The clonotype was recovered from a human donor in a cohort sampled during active COVID-19. CDR3 DNA sequence: TGTGCCAGCAGCTTATCAAACACAGGGAAAATCCATTTT. This translates into CASSLSNTGKIHF. Variable domain in full (rest from reference TRBV7-9 and TRBJ1-5): DTGVSQNPRHKITKRGQNVTFRCDPISEHNRLYWYRQTLGQGPEFLTYFQNEAQLEKSRLLSDRFSAERPKGSFSTLEIQRTEQGDSAMYLCASSLSNTGKIHFGDGTRLSIL.